The present TCR beta chain was sequenced within a study of blood T cell repertoires in COVID-19. The ends lost 2 bases at V and 7 bases at J; junction bases unmatched: 7. The CDR3 loop spans 15 amino acids. Germline-derived CDR1 and CDR2 are KGHSH and LQKENI. Measured with immunoSEQ multiplex PCR; TCRdb has only the in-frame clones, and not every one. The sample records about 260,000 clones, about 88% being singletons. The TCR comes from a young man with acute COVID-19. Specimen: PBMCs or T cells enriched from blood (not recorded which). J is TRBJ2-1 and V is TRBV18, with 8 nucleotides matching TRBD2. The CDR3 DNA follows: TGTGCCAGCTCACCAAGTGGGACTAGAGGGAATGAGCAGTTCTTC. This gives the protein CASSPSGTRGNEQFF.